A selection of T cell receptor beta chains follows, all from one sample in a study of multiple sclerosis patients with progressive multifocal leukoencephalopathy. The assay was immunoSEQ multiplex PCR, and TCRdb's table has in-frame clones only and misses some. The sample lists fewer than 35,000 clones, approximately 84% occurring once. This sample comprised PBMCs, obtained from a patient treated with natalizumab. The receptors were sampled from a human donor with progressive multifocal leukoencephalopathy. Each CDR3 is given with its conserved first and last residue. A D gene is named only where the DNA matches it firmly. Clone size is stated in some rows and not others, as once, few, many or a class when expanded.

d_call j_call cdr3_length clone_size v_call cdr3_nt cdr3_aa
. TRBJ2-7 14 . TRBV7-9 TGTGCCAGCAGCTTATCCGTATTGGCCTACGAGCAGTACTTC CASSLSVLAYEQYF
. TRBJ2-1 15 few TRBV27 TGTGCCAGCAGGAACCCGCAGGGAAGTTACAATGAGCAGTTCTTC CASRNPQGSYNEQFF
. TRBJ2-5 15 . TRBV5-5 TGTGCCAGCAACCTAAAATTAGGCTTCGGAGAGACCCAGTACTTC CASNLKLGFGETQYF
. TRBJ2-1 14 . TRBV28 TGTGCCAGCACCACGGGACCTGTGAGGGATGAGCAGTTCTTC CASTTGPVRDEQFF
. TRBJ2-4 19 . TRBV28 TGTGCCAGCAGTTACTCCCAGACCAGGGAAACTATCCCGGACGACATTCAGTACTTC CASSYSQTRETIPDDIQYF
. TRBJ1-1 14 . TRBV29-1 TGCAGCGTTGAAGTTGGACAGCCATGGACTGAAGCTTTCTTT CSVEVGQPWTEAFF
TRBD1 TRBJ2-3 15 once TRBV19 TGTGCCAGTACAACCGGGACAGCCAACACAGATACGCAGTATTTT CASTTGTANTDTQYF
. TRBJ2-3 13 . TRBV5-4 TGTGCCAGCAGCGATCCTAGATCCGATACGCAGTATTTT CASSDPRSDTQYF
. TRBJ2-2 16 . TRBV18 TGTGCCAGCTCACCACCGCGGGACTTTCTCTCCGGGGAGCTGTTTTTT CASSPPRDFLSGELFF
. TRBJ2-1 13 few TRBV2 TGTGCCAGCGTAAACTCTATTTACAATGAGCAGTTCTTC CASVNSIYNEQFF
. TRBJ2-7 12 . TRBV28 TGTGCCAGCAGCCCCGGACTGCACGAGCAGTACTTC CASSPGLHEQYF
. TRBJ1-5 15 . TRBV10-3 TGTGCCATCAGTGTCTCTCAGGGGACGAATCAGCCCCAGCATTTT CAISVSQGTNQPQHF
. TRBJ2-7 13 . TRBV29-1 TGCAGCGCCGGACGGGGCCTGACCTACGAGCAGTACTTC CSAGRGLTYEQYF
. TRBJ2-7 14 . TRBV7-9 TGTGCCAGCAGCTTAGAGGGCCCTAACTACGAGCAGTACTTC CASSLEGPNYEQYF
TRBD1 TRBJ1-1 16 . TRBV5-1 TGCGCCAGCAGCGCGGGACAGGGGGCAAGGGGCACTGAAGCTTTCTTT CASSAGQGARGTEAFF
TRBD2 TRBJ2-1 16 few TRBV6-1 TGTGCCAGCAGTGAAGAAGCTAGCGGGAGATTAGGTGAGCAGTTCTTC CASSEEASGRLGEQFF
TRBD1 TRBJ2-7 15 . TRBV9 TGTGCCAGCAGCGTTACCGGGACAGAGACCTACGAGCAGTACTTC CASSVTGTETYEQYF
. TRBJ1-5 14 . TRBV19 TGTGCCAGTAGTATGTCCCATAGCAATCAGCCCCAGCATTTT CASSMSHSNQPQHF
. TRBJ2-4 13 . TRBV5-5 TGTGCCAGCAGCTTCCTCTACGACTCCATTCAGTACTTC CASSFLYDSIQYF
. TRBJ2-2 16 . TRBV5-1 TGCGCCAGCAGCTCCCCGGGCAGGGGAGGCGCCGGGGAGCTGTTTTTT CASSSPGRGGAGELFF
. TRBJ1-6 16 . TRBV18 TGTGCCAGCTCATTAATTCCCGGGACAAGCGATTCACCCCTCCACTTT CASSLIPGTSDSPLHF
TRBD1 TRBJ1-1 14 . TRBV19 TGTGCCAGTACCAGGACAGGGGTGGACACTGAAGCTTTCTTT CASTRTGVDTEAFF
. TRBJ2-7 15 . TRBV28 TGTGCCAGCAGCCCCGGACAGATTCTAACCTACGAGCAGTACTTC CASSPGQILTYEQYF
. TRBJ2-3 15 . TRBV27 TGTGCCAGCAGCTCCCCGGGGGTCGGCGCAGATACGCAGTATTTT CASSSPGVGADTQYF
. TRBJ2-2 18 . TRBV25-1 TGTGCCAGCAGTCCCGAAAAAGGAGTACGGGAGTACACCGGGGAGCTGTTTTTT CASSPEKGVREYTGELFF
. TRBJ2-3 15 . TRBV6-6 TGTGCCAGCAAGGAGCAGACGTCTAGGGGAGATACGCAGTATTTT CASKEQTSRGDTQYF
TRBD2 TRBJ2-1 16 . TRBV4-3 TGCGCCAGCAGCCAAGGTATAGCGGGAGGGTGGAATGAGCAGTTCTTC CASSQGIAGGWNEQFF
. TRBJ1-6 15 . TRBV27 TGTGCCAGCAGTCCAGGGTGGGGGTGGGGTTCACCCCTCCACTTT CASSPGWGWGSPLHF
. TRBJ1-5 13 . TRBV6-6 TGTGCCAGCAGTTACTCGGCTAATCAGCCCCAGCATTTT CASSYSANQPQHF
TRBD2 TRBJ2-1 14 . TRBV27 TGTGCCAGCGGAGGGACTAGCGGCTACAATGAGCAGTTCTTC CASGGTSGYNEQFF
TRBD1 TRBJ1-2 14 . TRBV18 TGTGCCAGCTCACTTGGACAGGGGAACTATGGCTACACCTTC CASSLGQGNYGYTF
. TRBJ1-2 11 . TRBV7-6 TGTGCCAGCAGCTTAGGGGATGGCTACACCTTC CASSLGDGYTF